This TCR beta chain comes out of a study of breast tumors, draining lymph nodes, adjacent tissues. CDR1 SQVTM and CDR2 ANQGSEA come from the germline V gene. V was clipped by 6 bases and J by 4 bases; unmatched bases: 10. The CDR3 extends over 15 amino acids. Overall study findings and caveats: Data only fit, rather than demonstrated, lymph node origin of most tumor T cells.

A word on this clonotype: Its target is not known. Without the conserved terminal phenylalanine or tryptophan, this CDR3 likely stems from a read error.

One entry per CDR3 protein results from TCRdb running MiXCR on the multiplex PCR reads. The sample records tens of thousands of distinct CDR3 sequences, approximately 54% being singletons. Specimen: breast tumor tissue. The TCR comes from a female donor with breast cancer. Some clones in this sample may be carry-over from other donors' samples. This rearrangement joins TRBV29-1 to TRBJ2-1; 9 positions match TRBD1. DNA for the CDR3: TGCAGCGTAGAGGGACAGGGCAGCGGATACAATGAGCAGTTCTCC. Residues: CSVEGQGSGYNEQFS.